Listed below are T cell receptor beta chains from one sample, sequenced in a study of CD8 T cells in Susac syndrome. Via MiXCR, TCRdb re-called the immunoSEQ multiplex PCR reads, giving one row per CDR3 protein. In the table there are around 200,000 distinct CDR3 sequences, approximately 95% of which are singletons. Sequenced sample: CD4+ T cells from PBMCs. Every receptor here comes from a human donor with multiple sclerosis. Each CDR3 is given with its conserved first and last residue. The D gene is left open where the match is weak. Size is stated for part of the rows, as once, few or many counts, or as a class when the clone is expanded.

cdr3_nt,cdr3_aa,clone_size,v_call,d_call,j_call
TGCAGTGCTAGTAGGGGGCAGATCCCTATGGTCGAGCAGTACTTC,CSASRGQIPMVEQYF,.,TRBV20-1,TRBD1,TRBJ2-7
TGTGCCAGCAGCTTAGCGCCCCAAGAGACCCAGTACTTC,CASSLAPQETQYF,.,TRBV7-9,.,TRBJ2-5
TGTGCCACCAATTCAGGGGGCTACGAGCAGTACTTC,CATNSGGYEQYF,.,TRBV15,TRBD1,TRBJ2-7
TGTGCCTGGAGTAGGGCAGGGACAAACTATGGCTACACCTTC,CAWSRAGTNYGYTF,.,TRBV30,.,TRBJ1-2
TGCAGTGCTGGAGGGGAGGGAAACGAAAACATTCAGTACTTC,CSAGGEGNENIQYF,.,TRBV20-1,TRBD2,TRBJ2-4
TGTGCCAGCCAACGCGGGGACGAGACCGGGGAGCTGTTTTTT,CASQRGDETGELFF,.,TRBV9,.,TRBJ2-2
TGTGCCAGTAGCCTAGGAACCCACAATGAGCAGTTCTTC,CASSLGTHNEQFF,.,TRBV19,.,TRBJ2-1
TGTGCCAGCAGTTTATCGACCTATCAGCCCCAGCATTTT,CASSLSTYQPQHF,.,TRBV27,.,TRBJ1-5
TGTGCCAGCAGCGAAAGTGTACAGCGGGGTGAGGATACGCAGTATTTT,CASSESVQRGEDTQYF,.,TRBV4-2,TRBD2,TRBJ2-3
TGCAGCGTTGCGAGCATTATGAACACTGAAGCTTTCTTT,CSVASIMNTEAFF,.,TRBV29-1,.,TRBJ1-1
TGTGCCAGCAGCCCCTCGGGTGTGGCGGGCTACACCTTC,CASSPSGVAGYTF,.,TRBV7-9,.,TRBJ1-2
TGCAGTGCTAGAGACCCCCCCGGCAGCCGCCGGGCAGATACGCAGTATTTT,CSARDPPGSRRADTQYF,.,TRBV20-1,.,TRBJ2-3
TGTGCCAGCAGTCCTACGGGCTATAGCAATCAGCCCCAGCATTTT,CASSPTGYSNQPQHF,once,TRBV2,.,TRBJ1-5
TGTGCCAGCAGTCGATCAAGTGGGGTTCAGCCCCAGCATTTT,CASSRSSGVQPQHF,.,TRBV12-3/TRBV12-4,.,TRBJ1-5
TGCAGTGCCACGTCCCAGGGCGGCTATGGCTACACCTTC,CSATSQGGYGYTF,.,TRBV20-1,.,TRBJ1-2
TGTGCCAGCAGCGGACCTAGCACAGATACGCAGTATTTT,CASSGPSTDTQYF,once,TRBV3-1,.,TRBJ2-3
TGTGCCAGCAGTAGCAATGGCTACACCTTC,CASSSNGYTF,.,TRBV28,.,TRBJ1-2
TGTGCCAGTAGTATCGGAACGTATGGGCCTGAGCAGTTCTTC,CASSIGTYGPEQFF,.,TRBV19,.,TRBJ2-1
TGCAGTGCTAGAGGGACAACCGACACCGGGGAGCTGTTTTTT,CSARGTTDTGELFF,.,TRBV20-1,.,TRBJ2-2
TGCAGCGCCGGTCCCAAGAGCTACGAGCAGTACTTC,CSAGPKSYEQYF,.,TRBV29-1,.,TRBJ2-7
TGTGCCAGCAGCGGATTGCGCTTGGACCTCCCTCTTTTC,CASSGLRLDLPLF,.,TRBV6-2/TRBV6-3,.,TRBJ1-2
TGCAGTGCTAGCCGCCGACTCGCCCCCAATGAGCAGTTCTTC,CSASRRLAPNEQFF,few,TRBV20-1,.,TRBJ2-1
TGCGCCAGCAGCTTTTCAGGGGACGATTCACCCCTCCACTTT,CASSFSGDDSPLHF,.,TRBV5-1,.,TRBJ1-6
TGTGCCACCAGTCAGGGGGACCGGGGTAGAGCTTTCTTT,CATSQGDRGRAFF,.,TRBV15,TRBD1,TRBJ1-1
TGCGCCAGCGGGACAGGGATCGACGAGCAGTACTTC,CASGTGIDEQYF,.,TRBV5-1,TRBD1,TRBJ2-7
TGCGCCAGCAGCCGGGACCCCGGGGGAGATACGCAGTATTTT,CASSRDPGGDTQYF,.,TRBV5-1,.,TRBJ2-3
TGTGCCAGCAGACTACCAGAGGGCGATACGCAGTATTTT,CASRLPEGDTQYF,once,TRBV6-5,.,TRBJ2-3
TGTGCCAGCAGGCAAAACCGGGACTCAGCAGATACGCAGTATTTT,CASRQNRDSADTQYF,once,TRBV2,.,TRBJ2-3
TGTGCCAGCACCCAGGGGAATTCACCCCTCCACTTT,CASTQGNSPLHF,.,TRBV6-5,.,TRBJ1-6
TGTGCCAGCAGTACCCAACAGGGCCCAGGGACAGATACGCAGTATTTT,CASSTQQGPGTDTQYF,.,TRBV6-2/TRBV6-3,.,TRBJ2-3
TGTGCCAGCAGCTTAGAAGATTTAAAAGATTACGAGCAGTACTTC,CASSLEDLKDYEQYF,.,TRBV11-2,.,TRBJ2-7
TGTGCCAGCAGTTTAAGAGGAACGGGACGAATTAACTATGGCTACACCTTC,CASSLRGTGRINYGYTF,.,TRBV12-3/TRBV12-4,.,TRBJ1-2
TGCAGTGCTACTCAGTGGGACTACCAGTTCTTC,CSATQWDYQFF,.,TRBV20-1,TRBD2,TRBJ2-1
TGCAGTGCTAGGTACGGGGGTCGCGATGAGCAGTACTTC,CSARYGGRDEQYF,.,TRBV20-1,.,TRBJ2-7
TGTGCCAGCAGTTTAGAGGCGGCCAATTACGAGCAGTACTTC,CASSLEAANYEQYF,.,TRBV27,.,TRBJ2-7
TGCAGCGTCGCTCCGGGACTCGGCACAGATACGCAGTATTTT,CSVAPGLGTDTQYF,.,TRBV29-1,.,TRBJ2-3
TGTGCCAGTGGAGAGGGGGAACGCACAGATACGCAGTATTTT,CASGEGERTDTQYF,once,TRBV6-5,.,TRBJ2-3
TGTGCCAGCAGCCTCGAATCCTACAATGAGCAGTTCTTC,CASSLESYNEQFF,.,TRBV6-4,.,TRBJ2-1
TGTGCCATCCGGACAGGGAAGATCGGTGATTCACCCCTCCACTTT,CAIRTGKIGDSPLHF,once,TRBV30,TRBD1,TRBJ1-6
TGTGCCAGCAGCGACCTCCGGGGCAATCAGCCCCAGCATTTT,CASSDLRGNQPQHF,.,TRBV3-1,.,TRBJ1-5
TGTGCCAGCACCCCGATGGGGGGCTCCTACAATGAGCAGTTCTTC,CASTPMGGSYNEQFF,.,TRBV7-9,.,TRBJ2-1
TGTGCCAGGACCCTTTACAATGAGCAGTTCTTC,CARTLYNEQFF,.,TRBV2,.,TRBJ2-1
TGTGCCACCAGCAGAGATACGGCGCGCTCGTTTTCACCCCTCCACTTT,CATSRDTARSFSPLHF,.,TRBV15,.,TRBJ1-6
TGTGCCAGCGCGGGCGCAGATACGCAGTATTTT,CASAGADTQYF,.,TRBV3-1,.,TRBJ2-3
TGTGCCAGCAGTATCGGGACCCCTATGGGCACGCAGTATTTT,CASSIGTPMGTQYF,.,TRBV2,.,TRBJ2-3
TGTGCCATCAGTGAGCTCCCCCCGGGACAGGGAAACACCGGGGAGCTGTTTTTT,CAISELPPGQGNTGELFF,.,TRBV10-3,TRBD1,TRBJ2-2
TGTGCCAGCTCACCACAGATGGTTGGAAACACCATATATTTT,CASSPQMVGNTIYF,.,TRBV18,.,TRBJ1-3
TGTGCCAGCAGCCAAGATCTTAAGGGGAACATTCAGTACTTC,CASSQDLKGNIQYF,.,TRBV4-2,.,TRBJ2-4
TGTGCCAGCAGTTCCCGGACAGGGCTGAACACTGAAGCTTTCTTT,CASSSRTGLNTEAFF,.,TRBV5-4,TRBD1,TRBJ1-1
TGCAGTGCTAGAGCCCCCCTAGGACAGGGGGGCACAGATACGCAGTATTTT,CSARAPLGQGGTDTQYF,.,TRBV20-1,TRBD1,TRBJ2-3
TGCAGCGAGAACAGTCGGGAGAACACTGAAGCTTTCTTT,CSENSRENTEAFF,.,TRBV29-1,.,TRBJ1-1
TGTGCCTGGAGGGTGGAGGCCATGAACACTGAAGCTTTCTTT,CAWRVEAMNTEAFF,.,TRBV30,.,TRBJ1-1
TGCAGCGTTGAAGTCCGGGGCAAAACCTACGAGCAGTACTTC,CSVEVRGKTYEQYF,.,TRBV29-1,.,TRBJ2-7
TGCAGTGCTAGAGGGTCAGGGGACAGGAACACCGGGGAGCTGTTTTTT,CSARGSGDRNTGELFF,once,TRBV20-1,TRBD1,TRBJ2-2
TGTGCCAGCAGCTTACACAGAAGGACCGGGGAGCTGTTTTTT,CASSLHRRTGELFF,once,TRBV11-1,.,TRBJ2-2
TGCAGCGTGGGGACAGGGGGAGGCGAAAAACTGTTTTTT,CSVGTGGGEKLFF,.,TRBV29-1,TRBD1,TRBJ1-4
TGTGCCTGGAGTCGCGGGGGGTCTCCCTACAATGAGCAGTTCTTC,CAWSRGGSPYNEQFF,.,TRBV30,TRBD2,TRBJ2-1